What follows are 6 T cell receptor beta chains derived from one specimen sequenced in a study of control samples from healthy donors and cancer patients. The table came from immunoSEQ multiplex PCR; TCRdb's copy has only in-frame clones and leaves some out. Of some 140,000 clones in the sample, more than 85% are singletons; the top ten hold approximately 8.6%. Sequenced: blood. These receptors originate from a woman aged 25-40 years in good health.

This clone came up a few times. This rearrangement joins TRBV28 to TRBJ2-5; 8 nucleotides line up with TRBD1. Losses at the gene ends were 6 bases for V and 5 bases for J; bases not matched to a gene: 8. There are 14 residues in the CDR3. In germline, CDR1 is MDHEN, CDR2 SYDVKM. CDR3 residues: CASSPATGVETQYF. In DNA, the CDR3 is TGTGCCAGCAGCCCCGCGACAGGGGTGGAGACCCAGTACTTC.

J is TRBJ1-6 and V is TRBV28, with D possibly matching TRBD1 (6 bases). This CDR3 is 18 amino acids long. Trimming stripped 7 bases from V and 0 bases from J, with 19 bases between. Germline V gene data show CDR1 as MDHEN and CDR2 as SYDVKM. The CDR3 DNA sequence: TGTGCCAGCACCTGGGGGGCACGGGGGAGCTCCTATAATTCACCCCTCCACTTT. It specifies CASTWGARGSSYNSPLHF.

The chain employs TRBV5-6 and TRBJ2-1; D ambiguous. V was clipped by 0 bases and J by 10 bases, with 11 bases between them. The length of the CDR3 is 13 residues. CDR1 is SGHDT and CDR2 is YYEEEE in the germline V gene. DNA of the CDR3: TGTGCCAGCAGCTTGGGACGCCAATACGAGCAGTTCTTC. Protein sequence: CASSLGRQYEQFF.

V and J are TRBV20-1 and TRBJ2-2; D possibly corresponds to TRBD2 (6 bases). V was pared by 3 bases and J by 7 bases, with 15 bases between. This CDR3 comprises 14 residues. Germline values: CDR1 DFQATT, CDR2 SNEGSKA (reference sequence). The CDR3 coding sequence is TGCAGTGCTAGTAGTCAGCGGGCAAGCGGGGAGCTGTTTTTT. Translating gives CSASSQRASGELFF.

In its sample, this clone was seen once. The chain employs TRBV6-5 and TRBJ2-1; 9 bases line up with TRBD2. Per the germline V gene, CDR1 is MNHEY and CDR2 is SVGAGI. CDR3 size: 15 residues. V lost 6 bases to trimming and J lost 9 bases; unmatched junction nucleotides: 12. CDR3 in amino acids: CASRIPIAGVFEQFF. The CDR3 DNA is TGTGCCAGCAGAATACCTATAGCGGGAGTTTTTGAGCAGTTCTTC.

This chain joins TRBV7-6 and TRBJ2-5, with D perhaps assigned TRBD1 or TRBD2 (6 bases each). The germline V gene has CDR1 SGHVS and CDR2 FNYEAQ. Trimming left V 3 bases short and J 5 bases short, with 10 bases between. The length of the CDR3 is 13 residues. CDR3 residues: CASSLEGVETQYF. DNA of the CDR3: TGTGCCAGCAGCTTGGAGGGGGTGGAGACCCAGTACTTC.